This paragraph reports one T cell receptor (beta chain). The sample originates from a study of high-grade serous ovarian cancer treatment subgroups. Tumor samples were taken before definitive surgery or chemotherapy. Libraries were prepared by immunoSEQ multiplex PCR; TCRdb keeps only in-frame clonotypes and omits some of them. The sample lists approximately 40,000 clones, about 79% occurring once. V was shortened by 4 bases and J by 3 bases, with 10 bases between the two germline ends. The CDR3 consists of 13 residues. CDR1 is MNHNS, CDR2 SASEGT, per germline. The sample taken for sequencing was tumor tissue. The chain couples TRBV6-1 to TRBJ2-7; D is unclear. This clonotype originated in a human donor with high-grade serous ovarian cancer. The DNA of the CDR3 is TGTGCCAGCAGTGGAAACACATTCTACGAGCAGTACTTC. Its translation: CASSGNTFYEQYF.